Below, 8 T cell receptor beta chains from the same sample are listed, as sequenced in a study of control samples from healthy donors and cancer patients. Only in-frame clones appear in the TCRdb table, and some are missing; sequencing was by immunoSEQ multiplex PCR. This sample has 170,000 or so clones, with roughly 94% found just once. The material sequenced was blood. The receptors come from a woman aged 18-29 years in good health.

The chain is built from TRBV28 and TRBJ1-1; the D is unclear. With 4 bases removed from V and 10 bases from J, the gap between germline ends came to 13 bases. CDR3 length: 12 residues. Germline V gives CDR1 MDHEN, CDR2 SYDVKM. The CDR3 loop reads CASSSPPGGAFF. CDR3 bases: TGTGCCAGCAGTTCCCCCCCAGGAGGAGCTTTCTTT.

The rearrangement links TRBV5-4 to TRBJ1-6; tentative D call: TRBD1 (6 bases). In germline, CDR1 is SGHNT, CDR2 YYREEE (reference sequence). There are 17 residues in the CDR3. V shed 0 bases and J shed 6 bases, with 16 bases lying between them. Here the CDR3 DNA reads TGTGCCAGCAGCTTGGAGGGAGTTGGGACACGTAATTCACCCCTCCACTTT. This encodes CASSLEGVGTRNSPLHF.

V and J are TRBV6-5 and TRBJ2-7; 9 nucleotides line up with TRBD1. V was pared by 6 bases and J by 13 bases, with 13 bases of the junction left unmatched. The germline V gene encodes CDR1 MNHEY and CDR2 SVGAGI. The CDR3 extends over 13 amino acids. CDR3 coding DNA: TGTGCCAGCAGCCTCAATGCGGACAGGGGATTTTACTTC. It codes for CASSLNADRGFYF.

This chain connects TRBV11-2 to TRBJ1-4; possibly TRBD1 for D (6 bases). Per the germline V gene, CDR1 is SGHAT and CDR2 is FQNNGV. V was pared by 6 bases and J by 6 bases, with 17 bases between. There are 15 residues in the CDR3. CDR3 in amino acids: CASRRYRVPDEKLFF. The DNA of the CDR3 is TGTGCCAGCAGACGATACAGGGTCCCAGATGAAAAACTGTTTTTT.

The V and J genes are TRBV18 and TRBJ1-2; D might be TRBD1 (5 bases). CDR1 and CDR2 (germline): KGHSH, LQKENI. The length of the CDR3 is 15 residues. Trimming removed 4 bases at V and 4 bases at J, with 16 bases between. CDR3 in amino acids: CASSRLGRQSYGYTF. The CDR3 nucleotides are TGTGCCAGCTCACGTCTCGGCAGACAGAGCTATGGCTACACCTTC.

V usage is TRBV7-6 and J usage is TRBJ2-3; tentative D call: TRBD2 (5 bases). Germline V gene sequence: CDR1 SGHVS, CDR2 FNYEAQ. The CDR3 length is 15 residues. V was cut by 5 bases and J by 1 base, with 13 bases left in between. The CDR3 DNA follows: TGTGCCAGCAGCGGAGGTCGGTGGGGCACAGATACGCAGTATTTT. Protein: CASSGGRWGTDTQYF.

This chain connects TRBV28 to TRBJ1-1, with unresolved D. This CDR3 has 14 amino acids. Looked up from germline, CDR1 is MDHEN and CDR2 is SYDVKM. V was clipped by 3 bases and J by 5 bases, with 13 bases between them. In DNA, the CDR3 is TGTGCCAGCAGTTTTTTCCGGGGTAAGACTGAAGCTTTCTTT. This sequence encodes CASSFFRGKTEAFF.

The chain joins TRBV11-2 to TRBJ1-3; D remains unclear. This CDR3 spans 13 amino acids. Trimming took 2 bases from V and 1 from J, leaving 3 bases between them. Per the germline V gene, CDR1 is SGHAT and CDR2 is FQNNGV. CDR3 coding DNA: TGTGCCAGCAGCTTACTTTCTGGAAACACCATATATTTT. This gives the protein CASSLLSGNTIYF.